The 6 T cell receptor beta chains listed next were all sequenced from one sample in a study of control samples from healthy donors and cancer patients. Sequencing used immunoSEQ multiplex PCR; TCRdb keeps in-frame clones, though not all of them. The top ten clones hold 15% to 20% of a sample with 70,000 to 100,000 clones, around 92% of them seen once. The sample taken for sequencing was blood. The receptors were gathered from a man aged 45 to 65 in good health.

The chain combines TRBV12-3 or TRBV12-4 with TRBJ2-2, with D perhaps TRBD1 (6 bases). V lost 8 bases, J lost 4 bases, and 11 bases lay in between. This CDR3 is built from 13 residues. This CDR3 is CASAPQGTGELFF. DNA for the CDR3: TGTGCCAGCGCCCCACAGGGCACCGGGGAGCTGTTTTTT.

This clone turned up a few times. The genes are TRBV6-5 and TRBJ1-4, with D perhaps TRBD1 (6 bases). The CDR3 sequence is 15 residues long. The V and J ends lost 5 bases and 2 bases respectively, with 12 bases between them. Per germline, CDR1 MNHEY and CDR2 SVGAGI. CDR3 coding DNA: TGTGCCAGCAGTCAATGGGGGGCCACTAATGAAAAACTGTTTTTT. This codes for CASSQWGATNEKLFF.

Only one count was recorded for this clone. The CDR3 region has the DNA TGTGCCAGCAGTTACGCTGGGACGGGGAACTATGGCTACACCTTC. This translates into CASSYAGTGNYGYTF. This rearrangement joins TRBV6-5 to TRBJ1-2; possibly TRBD1 for D (5 bases). The CDR3 covers 15 residues. V shed 2 bases and J shed 2 bases, with 12 bases lying between them. The germline V gene has CDR1 MNHEY and CDR2 SVGAGI.

This rearrangement joins TRBV5-1 to TRBJ2-7; the D is unclear. V gave up 0 bases and J gave up 3 bases, with 7 bases separating them. The CDR3 runs 13 residues. Germline V gene sequence: CDR1 SGHRS, CDR2 YFSETQ. For the CDR3, the DNA is TGCGCCAGCAGCTTGGTACAGAACTACGAGCAGTACTTC. It encodes CASSLVQNYEQYF.

This chain links TRBV5-1 with TRBJ1-2, with a weak D call TRBD1 (5 bases). The germline gives CDR1 SGHRS, CDR2 YFSETQ. Deletions cut 3 bases from V and 4 bases from J, with 16 bases between. The CDR3 spans 15 residues. Here the CDR3 reads CASSWDGLRTYGYTF. CDR3 sequence (DNA): TGCGCCAGCAGCTGGGACGGCCTTCGGACCTATGGCTACACCTTC. The full variable domain, rest sourced from reference TRBV5-1 and TRBJ1-2, is KAGVTQTPRYLIKTRGQQVTLSCSPISGHRSVSWYQQTPGQGLQFLFEYFSETQRNKGNFPGRFSGRQFSNSRSEMNVSTLELGDSALYLCASSWDGLRTYGYTFGSGTRLTVV.

This clone was observed a handful of times. The DNA for the CDR3 is TGCAGCGCTGTGAACTACTTCATTCCTGAAGCTTTCTTT. Protein sequence: CSAVNYFIPEAFF. V gene TRBV29-1 combines with J gene TRBJ1-1; D is unresolved. CDR1 and CDR2 from the germline V gene are SQVTM and ANQGSEA. CDR3 length: 13 residues. V lost 7 bases and J lost 6, with 18 bases in between. Looking up the rest from reference TRBV29-1 and TRBJ1-1 gives the full variable domain: SAVISQKPSRDICQRGTSLTIQCQVDSQVTMMFWYRQQPGQSLTLIATANQGSEATYESGFVIDKFPISRPNLTFSTLTVSNMSPEDSSIYLCSAVNYFIPEAFFGQGTRLTVV.